This T cell receptor beta chain was recorded in a study of blood T cell repertoires in COVID-19. Profiled with immunoSEQ multiplex PCR; TCRdb holds only in-frame clones, not every one. The sample lists 130,000 to 150,000 clones, 80% to 90% occurring once. Germline assignment: CDR1 LNHDA and CDR2 SQIVND (reference sequence). V was pared by 1 base and J by 9 bases, with 9 bases between. The CDR3 has 13 residues. One Seattle source followed patients from active infection through their disease course. The source material was peripheral blood. V usage is TRBV19 and J usage is TRBJ2-2, with D tentatively TRBD2 (5 bases). The receptor was isolated from an older woman with COVID-19, enrolled during active disease. The CDR3 loop reads CASSIGGFRELFF. In nucleotides, the CDR3 is TGTGCCAGTAGTATAGGAGGGTTCCGGGAGCTGTTTTTT.